Listed below are T cell receptor beta chains from one sample, sequenced in a study of cytotoxic CD8 clonotypes in ibrutinib-treated CLL. Profiling relied on immunoSEQ multiplex PCR, and the TCRdb table lists in-frame clones only, not all of them. Here the sample spans approximately 32,000 clones, 60% to 80% being singletons. Sample: PBMCs, taken before ibrutinib treatment. These receptors were taken from a human donor with chronic lymphocytic leukemia. Both conserved end residues are part of each CDR3. A D gene is named only where the DNA matches it firmly. Clone size is stated in some rows and not others, as once, few, many or a class when expanded.

d_call: -; v_call: TRBV27; j_call: TRBJ1-1; clone_size: -; cdr3_aa: CASSPLDIQNTEAFF; cdr3_nt: TGTGCCAGCAGTCCACTGGACATCCAGAACACTGAAGCTTTCTTT
d_call: -; v_call: TRBV6-4; j_call: TRBJ1-6; clone_size: once; cdr3_aa: CASSDSIGAGNSPLHF; cdr3_nt: TGTGCCAGCAGTGACTCGATTGGGGCGGGGAATTCACCCCTCCACTTT
d_call: TRBD1; v_call: TRBV7-2; j_call: TRBJ2-4; clone_size: -; cdr3_aa: CASSLDRGRDIQYF; cdr3_nt: TGTGCCAGCAGCTTAGACAGGGGGCGGGACATTCAGTACTTC
d_call: TRBD1; v_call: TRBV7-2; j_call: TRBJ1-5; clone_size: few; cdr3_aa: CASSQTGGGQPQHF; cdr3_nt: TGTGCCAGCAGCCAGACAGGGGGTGGTCAGCCCCAGCATTTT
d_call: -; v_call: TRBV30; j_call: TRBJ1-2; clone_size: few; cdr3_aa: CAWTGGDYGYTF; cdr3_nt: TGTGCCTGGACAGGAGGAGACTATGGCTACACCTTC
d_call: TRBD2; v_call: TRBV6-1; j_call: TRBJ2-7; clone_size: few; cdr3_aa: CATRLEAGFYEQYF; cdr3_nt: TGTGCCACCCGACTGGAAGCGGGGTTCTACGAGCAGTACTTC
d_call: TRBD1; v_call: TRBV5-1; j_call: TRBJ1-5; clone_size: few; cdr3_aa: CASSPEGQFNQPQHF; cdr3_nt: TGCGCCAGCAGCCCGGAGGGACAGTTCAATCAGCCCCAGCATTTT
d_call: -; v_call: TRBV6-5; j_call: TRBJ1-1; clone_size: few; cdr3_aa: CASTARAGRGEAFF; cdr3_nt: TGTGCCAGCACGGCTCGGGCAGGGAGGGGAGAAGCTTTCTTT
d_call: -; v_call: TRBV28; j_call: TRBJ2-5; clone_size: -; cdr3_aa: CASHTSGTAQETQYF; cdr3_nt: TGTGCCAGCCATACGAGCGGGACAGCCCAAGAGACCCAGTACTTC
d_call: -; v_call: TRBV10-3; j_call: TRBJ1-5; clone_size: -; cdr3_aa: CASTGSQGSNQPQHF; cdr3_nt: TGTGCCTCAACGGGGTCGCAGGGAAGCAATCAGCCCCAGCATTTT
d_call: -; v_call: TRBV9; j_call: TRBJ2-1; clone_size: -; cdr3_aa: CASSVGSLGFEQFF; cdr3_nt: TGTGCCAGCAGCGTAGGGTCTTTGGGATTTGAGCAGTTCTTC